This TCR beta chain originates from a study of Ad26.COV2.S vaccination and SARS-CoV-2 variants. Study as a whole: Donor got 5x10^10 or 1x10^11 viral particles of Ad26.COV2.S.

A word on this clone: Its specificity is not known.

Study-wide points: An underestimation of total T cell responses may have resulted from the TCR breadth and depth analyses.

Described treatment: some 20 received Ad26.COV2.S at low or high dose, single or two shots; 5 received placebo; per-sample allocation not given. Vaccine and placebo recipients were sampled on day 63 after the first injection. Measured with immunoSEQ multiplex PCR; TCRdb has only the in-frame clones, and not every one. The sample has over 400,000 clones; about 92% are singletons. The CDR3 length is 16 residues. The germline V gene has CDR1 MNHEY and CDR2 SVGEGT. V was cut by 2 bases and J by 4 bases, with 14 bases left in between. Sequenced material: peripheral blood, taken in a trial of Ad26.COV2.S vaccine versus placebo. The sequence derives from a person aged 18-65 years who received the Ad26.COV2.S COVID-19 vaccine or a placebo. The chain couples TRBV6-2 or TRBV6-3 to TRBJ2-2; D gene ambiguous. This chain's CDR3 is CASSYLLSALTGELFF. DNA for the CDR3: TGTGCCAGCAGTTACCTACTCTCGGCACTCACCGGGGAGCTGTTTTTT.